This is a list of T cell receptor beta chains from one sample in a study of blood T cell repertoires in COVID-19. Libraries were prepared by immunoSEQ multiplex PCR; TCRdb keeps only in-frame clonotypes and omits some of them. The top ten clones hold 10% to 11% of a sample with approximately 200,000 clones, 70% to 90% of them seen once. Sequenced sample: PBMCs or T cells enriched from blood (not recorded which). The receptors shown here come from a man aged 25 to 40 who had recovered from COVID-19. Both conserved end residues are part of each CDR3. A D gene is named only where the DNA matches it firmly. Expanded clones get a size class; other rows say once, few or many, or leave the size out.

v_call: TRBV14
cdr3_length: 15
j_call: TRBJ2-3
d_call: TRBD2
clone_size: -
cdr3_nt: TGTGCCAGCAGCCAAGCCGGGCGGGAGGGACGTGCGCAGTATTTT
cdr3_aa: CASSQAGREGRAQYF

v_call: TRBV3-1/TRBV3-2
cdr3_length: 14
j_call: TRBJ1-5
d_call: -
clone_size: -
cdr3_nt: TGTGCCAGCAGCCAGGGGGCGGAAAATCAGCCCCAGCATTTT
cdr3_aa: CASSQGAENQPQHF

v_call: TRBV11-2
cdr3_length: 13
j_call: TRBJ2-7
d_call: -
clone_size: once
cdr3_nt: TGTGCCAGCACCACGGAGGGGACGACTCCCTTCTTTTTC
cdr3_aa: CASTTEGTTPFFF

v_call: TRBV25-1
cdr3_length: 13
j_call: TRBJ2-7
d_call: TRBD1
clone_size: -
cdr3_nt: TGTGCCAGCAGTGCAAATACAGGGGGCGAGCAGTACTTC
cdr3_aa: CASSANTGGEQYF

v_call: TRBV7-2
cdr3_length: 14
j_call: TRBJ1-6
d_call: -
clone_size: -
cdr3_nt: TGTGCCAGCAGCCGGGAGCGGGGCAACGAACCCCTCCACTTT
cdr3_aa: CASSRERGNEPLHF

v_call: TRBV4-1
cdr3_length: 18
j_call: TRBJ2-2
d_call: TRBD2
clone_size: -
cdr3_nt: TGCGCCAGCAGCCTCATCCTAGCGGGACTTACGAACACCGGGGAGCTGTTTTTT
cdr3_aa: CASSLILAGLTNTGELFF

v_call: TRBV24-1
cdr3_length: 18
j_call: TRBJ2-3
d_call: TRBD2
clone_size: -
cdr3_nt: TGTGCCACCAGTGACCCGGGACTAGCGGGAGGAAGGGGAGATACGCAGTATTTT
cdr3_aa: CATSDPGLAGGRGDTQYF

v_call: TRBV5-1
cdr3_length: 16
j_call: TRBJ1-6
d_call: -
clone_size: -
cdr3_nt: TGCGCCAGCAGCAGCAAGACCGGGACAAGTAATTCACCCCTCCACTTT
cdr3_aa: CASSSKTGTSNSPLHF

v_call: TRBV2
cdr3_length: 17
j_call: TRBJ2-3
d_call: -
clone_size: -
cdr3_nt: TGTGCCAGCAGTGAGGATCAGGCAGATACTAGCACAGATACGCAGTATTTT
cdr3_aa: CASSEDQADTSTDTQYF

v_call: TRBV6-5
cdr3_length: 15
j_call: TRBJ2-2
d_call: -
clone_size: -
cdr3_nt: TGTGCCAGCAACCAAGCGGGTTCGAACACCGGGGAGCTGTTTTTT
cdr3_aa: CASNQAGSNTGELFF

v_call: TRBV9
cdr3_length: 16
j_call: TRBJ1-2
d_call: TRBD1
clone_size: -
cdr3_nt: TGTGCCAGCAGCCCAGGGGGCCCAGGGGCCCACTATGGCTACACCTTC
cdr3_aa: CASSPGGPGAHYGYTF

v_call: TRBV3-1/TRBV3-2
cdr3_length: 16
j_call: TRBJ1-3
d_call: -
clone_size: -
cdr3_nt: TGTGCCAGCAGCCAGGCCTCCAGGGGCTCTGGAAACACCATATATTTT
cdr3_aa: CASSQASRGSGNTIYF

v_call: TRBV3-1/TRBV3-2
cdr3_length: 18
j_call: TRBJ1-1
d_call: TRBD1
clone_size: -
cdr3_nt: TGTGCCAGCAGCCCCCCCTGGGGACAGGGGATTATGAACACTGAAGCTTTCTTT
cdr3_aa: CASSPPWGQGIMNTEAFF

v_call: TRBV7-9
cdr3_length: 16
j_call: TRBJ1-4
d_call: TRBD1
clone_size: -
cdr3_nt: TGTGCCAGCAGCATCCAGCCGACAGGGGTTCATGAAAAACTGTTTTTT
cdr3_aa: CASSIQPTGVHEKLFF

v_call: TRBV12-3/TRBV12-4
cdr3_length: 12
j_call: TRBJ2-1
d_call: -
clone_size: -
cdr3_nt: TGTGCCAGCAGTTTTACCGGCAATGAGCAGTTCTTC
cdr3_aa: CASSFTGNEQFF

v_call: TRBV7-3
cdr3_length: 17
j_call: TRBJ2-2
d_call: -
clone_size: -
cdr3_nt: TGTGCCAGCAGCCCGACAGGCGAGCACGCGAACACCGGGGAGCTGTTTTTT
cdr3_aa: CASSPTGEHANTGELFF

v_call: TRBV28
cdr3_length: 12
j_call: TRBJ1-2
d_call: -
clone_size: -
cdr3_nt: TGTGCCAGCAGCGACACAAACTATGGCTACACCTTC
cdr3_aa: CASSDTNYGYTF

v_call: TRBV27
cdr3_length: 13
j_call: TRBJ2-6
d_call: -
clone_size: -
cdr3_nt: TGTGCCAGCAGTTTAAGTCGGGGGAACGTCCTGACTTTC
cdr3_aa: CASSLSRGNVLTF

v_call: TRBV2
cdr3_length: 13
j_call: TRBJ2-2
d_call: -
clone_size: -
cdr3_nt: TGTGGAGCCGGGAGTAGTCGAACCGGGGAGCTGTTTTTT
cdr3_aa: CGAGSSRTGELFF

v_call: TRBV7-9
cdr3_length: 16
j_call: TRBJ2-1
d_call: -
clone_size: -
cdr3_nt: TGTGCCAGCAGCCCGCAAGGACACTCCTCCTACAATGAGCAGTTCTTC
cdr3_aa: CASSPQGHSSYNEQFF

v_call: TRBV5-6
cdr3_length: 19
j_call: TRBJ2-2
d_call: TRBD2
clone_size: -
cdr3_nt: TGTGCCAGCAGCGCCGGGACTAGCGGGAGAGAGATGAACACCGGGGAGCTGTTTTTT
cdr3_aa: CASSAGTSGREMNTGELFF

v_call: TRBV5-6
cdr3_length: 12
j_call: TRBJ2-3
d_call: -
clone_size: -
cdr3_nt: TGTGCCACGGGACTCCGGACAGATACGCAGTATTTT
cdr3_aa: CATGLRTDTQYF

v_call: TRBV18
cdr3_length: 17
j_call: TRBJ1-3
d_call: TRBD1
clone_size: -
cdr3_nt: TGTGCCAGCTCACAGACCGGGACAGGGGGCAGTGGAAACACCATATATTTT
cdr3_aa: CASSQTGTGGSGNTIYF

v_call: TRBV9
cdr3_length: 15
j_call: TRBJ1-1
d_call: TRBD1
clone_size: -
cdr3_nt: TGTGCCAGCAGCGCACGACAGGGGATGAACACTGAAGCTTTCTTT
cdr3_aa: CASSARQGMNTEAFF

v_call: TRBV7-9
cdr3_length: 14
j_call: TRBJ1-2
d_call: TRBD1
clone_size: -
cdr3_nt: TGTGCCAGCAGCTTAGGGGACAGTTTGGATGGCTACACCTTC
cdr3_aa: CASSLGDSLDGYTF

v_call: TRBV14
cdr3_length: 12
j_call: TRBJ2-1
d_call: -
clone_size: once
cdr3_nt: TGTGCCAGCAGCCTAAACGGGAATGAGCAGTTCTTC
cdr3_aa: CASSLNGNEQFF

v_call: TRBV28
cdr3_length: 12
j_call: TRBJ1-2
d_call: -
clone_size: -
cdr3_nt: TGTGCCAGCCGGCCGGGACTGCTGGCCTACACCTTC
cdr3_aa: CASRPGLLAYTF

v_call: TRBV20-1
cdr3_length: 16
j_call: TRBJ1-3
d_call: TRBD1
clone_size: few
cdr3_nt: TGCAGTGCTAGTTTGGGGGGACAGGGTGCTGGAAACACCATATATTTT
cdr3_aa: CSASLGGQGAGNTIYF

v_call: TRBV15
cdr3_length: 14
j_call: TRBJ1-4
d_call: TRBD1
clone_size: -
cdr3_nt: TGTGCCACCAGAAGACAGGGGGCCCCCGAAAAACTGTTTTTT
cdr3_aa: CATRRQGAPEKLFF

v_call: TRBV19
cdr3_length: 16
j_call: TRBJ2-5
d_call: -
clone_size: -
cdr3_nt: TGTGCCAGTAGTCCACTCGGACAGGTCTTCGGGGGGACCCAGTACTTC
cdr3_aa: CASSPLGQVFGGTQYF

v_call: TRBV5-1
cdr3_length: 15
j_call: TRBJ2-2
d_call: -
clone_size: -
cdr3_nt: TGCGCCAGCAGCTTTGGCCAAGGAGGTGCCGGGGAGCTGTTTTTT
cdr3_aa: CASSFGQGGAGELFF

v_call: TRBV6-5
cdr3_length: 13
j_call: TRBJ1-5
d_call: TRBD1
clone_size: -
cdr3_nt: TGTGCCAGCAGCTACTCCGGGACAGGTGATGGGCATTTT
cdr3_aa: CASSYSGTGDGHF

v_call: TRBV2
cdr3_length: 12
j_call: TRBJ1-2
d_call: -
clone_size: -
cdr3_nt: TGTGCCAGCTCCGGGGGGGGCGGCGGCTACACCTTC
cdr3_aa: CASSGGGGGYTF

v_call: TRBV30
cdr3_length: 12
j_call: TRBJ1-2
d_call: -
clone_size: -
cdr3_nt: TGTGCCTGGAGCCTCCCCCGGGACAAGGCCGAATTC
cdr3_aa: CAWSLPRDKAEF

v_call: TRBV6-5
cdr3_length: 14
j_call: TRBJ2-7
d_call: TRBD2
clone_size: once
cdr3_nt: TGTGCCAGCAGACTTAGCGGGTTTACCTACGAGCAGTACTTC
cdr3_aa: CASRLSGFTYEQYF

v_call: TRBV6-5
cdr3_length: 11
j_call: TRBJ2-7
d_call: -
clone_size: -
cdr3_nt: TGTGCCAGCCAGGGAGGGGGGAGGCAGTACTTC
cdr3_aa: CASQGGGRQYF

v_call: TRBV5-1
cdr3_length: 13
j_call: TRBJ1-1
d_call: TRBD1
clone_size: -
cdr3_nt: TGCGCCAGCGGGGCGACAGGGGACACTGAAGCTTTCTTT
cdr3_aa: CASGATGDTEAFF

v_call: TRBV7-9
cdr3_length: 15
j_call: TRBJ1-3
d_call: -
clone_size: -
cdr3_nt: TGTGCCAGCAGCTCGCAGGGGTACTCTGGAAACACCATATATTTT
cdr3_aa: CASSSQGYSGNTIYF

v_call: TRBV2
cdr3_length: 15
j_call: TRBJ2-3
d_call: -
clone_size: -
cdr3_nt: TGTGCCAGCAGTGAAGAGGAGGGTGGCACAGATACGCAGTATTTT
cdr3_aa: CASSEEEGGTDTQYF

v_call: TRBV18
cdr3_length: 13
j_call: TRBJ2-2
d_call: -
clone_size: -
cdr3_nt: TGTGCCAGCTCACCACCGACAGCTGGGGAGCTGTTTTTT
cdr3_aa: CASSPPTAGELFF

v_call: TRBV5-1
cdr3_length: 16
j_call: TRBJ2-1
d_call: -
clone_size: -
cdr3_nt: TGCGCCAGCAGCTCGGAACCGGGAGATTGGTACAATGAGCAGTTCTTC
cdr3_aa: CASSSEPGDWYNEQFF

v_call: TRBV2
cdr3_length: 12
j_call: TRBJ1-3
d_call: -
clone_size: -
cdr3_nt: TGTGCCAGCAGGACAGACAAAAACACCATATATTTT
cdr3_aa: CASRTDKNTIYF

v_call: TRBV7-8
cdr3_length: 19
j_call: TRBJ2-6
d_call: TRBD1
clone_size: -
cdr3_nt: TGTGCCAGCAGCGCGACGTTGACAGGGTATAACTCTGGGGCCAACGTCCTGACTTTC
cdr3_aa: CASSATLTGYNSGANVLTF

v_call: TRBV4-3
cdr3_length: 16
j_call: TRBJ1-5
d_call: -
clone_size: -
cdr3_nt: TGCGCCAGCAGCCAAGAATTGACAGCGATTGGTCAGCCCCAGCATTTT
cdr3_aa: CASSQELTAIGQPQHF

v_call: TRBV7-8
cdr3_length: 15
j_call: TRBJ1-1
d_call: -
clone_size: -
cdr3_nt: TGTGCCAGCAGCTCAGGGCATGGTGCGAACACTGAAGCTTTCTTT
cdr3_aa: CASSSGHGANTEAFF

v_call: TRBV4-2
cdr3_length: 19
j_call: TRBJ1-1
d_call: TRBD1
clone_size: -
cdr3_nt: TGTGCCAGCAGCCAAGGTGGAAGAACAGGGGGCGGACTGAACACTGAAGCTTTCTTT
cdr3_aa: CASSQGGRTGGGLNTEAFF

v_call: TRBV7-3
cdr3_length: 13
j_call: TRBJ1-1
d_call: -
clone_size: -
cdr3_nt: TGTGCCACCGCCCAGGAAGGGAACACTGAAGCTTTCTTT
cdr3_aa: CATAQEGNTEAFF

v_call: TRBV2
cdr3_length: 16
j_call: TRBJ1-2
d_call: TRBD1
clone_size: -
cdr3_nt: TGTGCCAGCAGTGAAGGCTTTCCCGGGACAGGAATCGGCTACACCTTC
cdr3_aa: CASSEGFPGTGIGYTF

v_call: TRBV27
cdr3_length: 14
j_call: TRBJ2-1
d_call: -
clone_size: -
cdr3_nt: TGTGCCAGCAGGGACAGTGTCCCATACAATGAGCAGTTCTTC
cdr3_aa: CASRDSVPYNEQFF

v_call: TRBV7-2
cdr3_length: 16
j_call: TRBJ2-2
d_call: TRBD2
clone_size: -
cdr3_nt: TGTGCCAGCAGTCCCTCCAGCGGGGTAACTACCGGGGAGCTGTTTTTT
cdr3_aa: CASSPSSGVTTGELFF

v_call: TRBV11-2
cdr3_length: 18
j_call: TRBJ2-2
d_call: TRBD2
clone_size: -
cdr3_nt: TGTGCCAGCAGCTTCGGGCTAGCGGGGGGCCAATACACCGGGGAGCTGTTTTTT
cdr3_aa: CASSFGLAGGQYTGELFF